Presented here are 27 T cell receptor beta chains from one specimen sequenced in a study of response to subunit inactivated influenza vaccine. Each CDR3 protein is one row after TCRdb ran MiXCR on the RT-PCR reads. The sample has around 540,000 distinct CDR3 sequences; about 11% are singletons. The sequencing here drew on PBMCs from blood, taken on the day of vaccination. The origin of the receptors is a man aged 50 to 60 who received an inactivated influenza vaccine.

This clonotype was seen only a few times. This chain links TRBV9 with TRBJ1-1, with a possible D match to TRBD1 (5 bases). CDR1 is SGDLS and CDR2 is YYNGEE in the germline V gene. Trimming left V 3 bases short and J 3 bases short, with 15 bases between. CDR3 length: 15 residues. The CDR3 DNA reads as TGTGCCAGCAGCGGAGCCCGGGGCGGGGACACTGAAGCTTTCTTT. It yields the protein CASSGARGGDTEAFF.

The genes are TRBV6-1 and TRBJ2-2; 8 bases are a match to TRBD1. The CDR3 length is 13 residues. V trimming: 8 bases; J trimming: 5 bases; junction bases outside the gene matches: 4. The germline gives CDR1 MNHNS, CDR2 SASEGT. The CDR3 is CASGTGLTGELFF. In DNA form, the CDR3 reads TGTGCCAGCGGGACAGGCCTGACCGGGGAGCTGTTTTTT.

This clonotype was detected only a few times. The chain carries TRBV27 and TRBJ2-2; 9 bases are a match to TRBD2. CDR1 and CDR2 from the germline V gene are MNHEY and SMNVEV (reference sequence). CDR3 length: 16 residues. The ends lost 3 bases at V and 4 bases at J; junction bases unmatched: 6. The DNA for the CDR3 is TGTGCCAGCAGTTTTTGGGCGGGAGGGATCACCGGGGAGCTGTTTTTT. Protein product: CASSFWAGGITGELFF.

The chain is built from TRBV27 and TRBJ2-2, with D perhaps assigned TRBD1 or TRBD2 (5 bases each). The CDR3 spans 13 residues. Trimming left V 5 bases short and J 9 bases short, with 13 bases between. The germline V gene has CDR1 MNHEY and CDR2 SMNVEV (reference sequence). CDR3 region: CASSPGRGWELFF. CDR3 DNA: TGTGCCAGCAGTCCGGGACGCGGCTGGGAGCTGTTTTTT.

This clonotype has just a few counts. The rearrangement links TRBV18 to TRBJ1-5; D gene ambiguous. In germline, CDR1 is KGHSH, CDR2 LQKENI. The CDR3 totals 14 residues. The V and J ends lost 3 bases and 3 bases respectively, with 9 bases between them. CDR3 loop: CASSPASNNQPQHF. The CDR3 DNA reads TGTGCCAGCTCACCTGCAAGTAACAATCAGCCCCAGCATTTT.

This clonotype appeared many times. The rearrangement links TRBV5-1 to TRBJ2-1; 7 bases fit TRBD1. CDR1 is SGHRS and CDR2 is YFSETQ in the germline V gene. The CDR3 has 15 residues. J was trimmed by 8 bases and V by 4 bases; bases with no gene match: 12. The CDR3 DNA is TGCGCCAGCAGCCGCACAGGGGATCTAGACCATGAGCAGTTCTTC. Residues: CASSRTGDLDHEQFF.

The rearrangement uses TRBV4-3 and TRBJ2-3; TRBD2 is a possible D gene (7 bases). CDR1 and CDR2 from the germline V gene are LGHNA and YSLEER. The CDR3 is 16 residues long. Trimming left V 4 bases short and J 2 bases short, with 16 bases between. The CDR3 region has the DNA TGCGCCAGCAGCCCGTATGGGGGGGACACCACAGATACGCAGTATTTT. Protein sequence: CASSPYGGDTTDTQYF.

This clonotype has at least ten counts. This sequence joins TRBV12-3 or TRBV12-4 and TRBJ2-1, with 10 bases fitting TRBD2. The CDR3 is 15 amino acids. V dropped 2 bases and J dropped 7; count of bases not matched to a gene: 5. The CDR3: CASSLIAGGRNEQFF. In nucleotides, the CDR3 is TGTGCCAGCAGTTTAATAGCGGGAGGCAGGAATGAGCAGTTCTTC.

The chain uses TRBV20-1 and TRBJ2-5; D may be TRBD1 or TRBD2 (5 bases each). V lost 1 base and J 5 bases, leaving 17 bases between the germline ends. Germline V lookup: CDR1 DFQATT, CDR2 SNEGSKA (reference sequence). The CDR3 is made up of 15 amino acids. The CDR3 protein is CSARAGSFSEETQYF. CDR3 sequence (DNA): TGCAGTGCTAGAGCAGGGAGCTTTTCGGAGGAGACCCAGTACTTC.

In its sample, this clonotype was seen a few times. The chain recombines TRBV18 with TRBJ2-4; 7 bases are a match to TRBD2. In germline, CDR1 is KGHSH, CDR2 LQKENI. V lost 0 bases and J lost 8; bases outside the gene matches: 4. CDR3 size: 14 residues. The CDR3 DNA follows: TGTGCCAGCTCACCACCGGGGAGCGGGGACATTCAGTACTTC. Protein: CASSPPGSGDIQYF.

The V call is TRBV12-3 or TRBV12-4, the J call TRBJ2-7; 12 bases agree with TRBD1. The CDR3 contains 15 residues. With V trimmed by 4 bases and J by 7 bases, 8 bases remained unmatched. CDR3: CASSWAGTGGVEQYF. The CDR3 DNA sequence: TGTGCCAGCAGTTGGGCCGGGACAGGGGGCGTTGAGCAGTACTTC.

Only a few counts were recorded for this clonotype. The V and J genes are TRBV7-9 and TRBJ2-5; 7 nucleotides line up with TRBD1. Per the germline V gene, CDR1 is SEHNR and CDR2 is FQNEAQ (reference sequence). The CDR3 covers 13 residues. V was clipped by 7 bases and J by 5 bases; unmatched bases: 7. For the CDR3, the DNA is TGTGCCAGCACCTGGGACAGTGGCGAGACCCAGTACTTC. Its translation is CASTWDSGETQYF.

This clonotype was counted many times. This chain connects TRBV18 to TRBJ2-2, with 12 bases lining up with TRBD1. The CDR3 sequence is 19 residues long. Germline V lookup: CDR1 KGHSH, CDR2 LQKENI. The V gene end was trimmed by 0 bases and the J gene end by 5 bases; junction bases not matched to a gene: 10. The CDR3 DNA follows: TGTGCCAGCTCACCACCGGGGACAGGGGGCGACGCGGTGACCGGGGAGCTGTTTTTT. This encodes CASSPPGTGGDAVTGELFF.

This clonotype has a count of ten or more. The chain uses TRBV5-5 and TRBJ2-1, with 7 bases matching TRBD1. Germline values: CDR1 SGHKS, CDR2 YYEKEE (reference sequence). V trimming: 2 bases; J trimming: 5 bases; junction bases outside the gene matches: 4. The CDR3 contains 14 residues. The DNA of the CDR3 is TGTGCCAGCAGCTTAGGGACAGCTAACAATGAGCAGTTCTTC. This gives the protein CASSLGTANNEQFF.

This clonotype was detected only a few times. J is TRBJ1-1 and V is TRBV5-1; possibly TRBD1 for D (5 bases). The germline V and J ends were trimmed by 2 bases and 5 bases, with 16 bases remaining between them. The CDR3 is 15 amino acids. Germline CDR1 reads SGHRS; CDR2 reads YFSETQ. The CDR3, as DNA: TGCGCCAGCAGCTTCGGTTGGGGCAAAGGGACTGAAGCTTTCTTT. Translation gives CASSFGWGKGTEAFF. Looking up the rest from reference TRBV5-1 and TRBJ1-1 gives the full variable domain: KAGVTQTPRYLIKTRGQQVTLSCSPISGHRSVSWYQQTPGQGLQFLFEYFSETQRNKGNFPGRFSGRQFSNSRSEMNVSTLELGDSALYLCASSFGWGKGTEAFFGQGTRLTVV.

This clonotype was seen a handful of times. This CDR3 is CASSPKTSGETQYF. The CDR3 DNA sequence: TGTGCCAGCAGTCCCAAGACTAGCGGGGAGACCCAGTACTTC. The rearrangement joins TRBV27 to TRBJ2-5; 10 bases agree with TRBD2. CDR1 and CDR2 (germline): MNHEY, SMNVEV (reference sequence). The CDR3 spans 14 residues. Trimming cost V 5 bases and J 5 bases; bases outside gene matches: 5.

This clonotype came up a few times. CDR3 sequence: CASSKGRGRGTQNIQYF. As DNA, the CDR3 is TGTGCCAGCAGCAAAGGGAGGGGCAGGGGCACGCAAAACATTCAGTACTTC. The chain has TRBV7-2 and TRBJ2-4; possibly TRBD2 for D (7 bases). The CDR3 loop spans 17 amino acids. V lost 5 bases and J lost 5, with 22 bases in between. Germline-derived CDR1 and CDR2 are SGHTA and FQGNSA.

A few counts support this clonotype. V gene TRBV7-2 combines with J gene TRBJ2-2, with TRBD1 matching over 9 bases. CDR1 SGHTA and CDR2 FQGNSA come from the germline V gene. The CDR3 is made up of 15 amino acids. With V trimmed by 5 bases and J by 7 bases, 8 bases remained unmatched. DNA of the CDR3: TGTGCCAGCAGCGTTACAGGGGGCGCGGGCGGGGAGCTGTTTTTT. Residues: CASSVTGGAGGELFF.

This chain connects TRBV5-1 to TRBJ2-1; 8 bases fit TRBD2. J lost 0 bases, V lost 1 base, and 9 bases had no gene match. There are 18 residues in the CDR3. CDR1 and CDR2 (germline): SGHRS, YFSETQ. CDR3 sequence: CASSLSSGPPGSYNEQFF. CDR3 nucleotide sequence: TGCGCCAGCAGCTTGTCTAGCGGGCCGCCAGGCTCCTACAATGAGCAGTTCTTC.

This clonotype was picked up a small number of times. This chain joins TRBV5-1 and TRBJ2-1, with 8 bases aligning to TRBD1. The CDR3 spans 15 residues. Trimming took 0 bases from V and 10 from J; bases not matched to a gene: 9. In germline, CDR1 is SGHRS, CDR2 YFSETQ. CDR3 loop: CASSLVGTGGREQFF. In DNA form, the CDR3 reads TGCGCCAGCAGCTTGGTCGGGACAGGTGGACGGGAGCAGTTCTTC.

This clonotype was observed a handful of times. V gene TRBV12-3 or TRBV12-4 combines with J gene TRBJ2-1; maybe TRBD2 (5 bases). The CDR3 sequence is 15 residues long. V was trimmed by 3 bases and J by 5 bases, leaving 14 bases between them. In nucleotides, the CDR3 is TGTGCCAGCAGTTTTCGAGGGCGAAACGACAATGAGCAGTTCTTC. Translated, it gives CASSFRGRNDNEQFF.

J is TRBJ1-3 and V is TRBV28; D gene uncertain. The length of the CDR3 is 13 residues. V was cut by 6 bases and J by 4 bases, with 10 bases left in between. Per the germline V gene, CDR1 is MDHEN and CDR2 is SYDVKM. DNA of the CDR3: TGTGCCAGCAGGTTGGATCTGGGAAACACCATATATTTT. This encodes CASRLDLGNTIYF.

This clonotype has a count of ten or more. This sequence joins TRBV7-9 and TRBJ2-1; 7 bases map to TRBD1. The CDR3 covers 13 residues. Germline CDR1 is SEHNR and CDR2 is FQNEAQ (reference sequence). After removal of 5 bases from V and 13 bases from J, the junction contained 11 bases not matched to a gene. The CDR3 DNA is TGTGCCAGCAGCGATCCGCGAGACAGGGAACAGTTCTTC. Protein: CASSDPRDREQFF. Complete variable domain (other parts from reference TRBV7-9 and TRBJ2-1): DTGVSQNPRHKITKRGQNVTFRCDPISEHNRLYWYRQTLGQGPEFLTYFQNEAQLEKSRLLSDRFSAERPKGSFSTLEIQRTEQGDSAMYLCASSDPRDREQFFGPGTRLTVL.

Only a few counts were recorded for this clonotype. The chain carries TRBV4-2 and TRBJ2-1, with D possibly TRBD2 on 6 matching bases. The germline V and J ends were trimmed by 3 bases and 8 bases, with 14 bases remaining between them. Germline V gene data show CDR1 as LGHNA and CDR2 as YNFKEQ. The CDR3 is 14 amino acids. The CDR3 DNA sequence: TGTGCCAGCAGCCACCCCGGGGGAAGACATGAGCAGTTCTTC. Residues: CASSHPGGRHEQFF.

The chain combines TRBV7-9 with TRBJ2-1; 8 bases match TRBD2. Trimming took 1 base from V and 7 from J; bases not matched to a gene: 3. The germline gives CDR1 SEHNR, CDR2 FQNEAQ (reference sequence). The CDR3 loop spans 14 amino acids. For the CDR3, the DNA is TGTGCCAGCAGCTTAGTGCGGGAGGTTAATGAGCAGTTCTTC. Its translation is CASSLVREVNEQFF.

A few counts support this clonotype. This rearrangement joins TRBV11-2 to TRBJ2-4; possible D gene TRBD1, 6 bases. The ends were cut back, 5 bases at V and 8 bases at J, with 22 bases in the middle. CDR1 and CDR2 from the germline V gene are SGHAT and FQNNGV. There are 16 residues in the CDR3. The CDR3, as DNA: TGTGCCAGCAGCCTGGGGCCGGTAACAGGGTCGGACATTCAGTACTTC. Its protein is CASSLGPVTGSDIQYF.

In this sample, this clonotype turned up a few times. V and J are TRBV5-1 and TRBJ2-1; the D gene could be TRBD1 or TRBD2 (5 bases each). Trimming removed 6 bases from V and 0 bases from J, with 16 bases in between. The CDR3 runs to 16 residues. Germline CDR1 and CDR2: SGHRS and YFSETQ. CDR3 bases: TGCGCCAGCAACCCGGGACGACGGTTCTCCTACAATGAGCAGTTCTTC. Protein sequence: CASNPGRRFSYNEQFF.